The rows below give T cell receptor beta chains drawn from one sample of a study of T cells in tuberculosis. This table comes from immunoSEQ multiplex PCR, and its TCRdb copy is limited to in-frame clones, with some not included. Of 35,000 to 40,000 clones detected, around 93% appear once; the ten largest clones hold about an eighth. Input material: PBMCs. The origin of the receptors is a donor aged 10 to 29 with latent tuberculosis or without tuberculosis infection. Some clones in this sample may be carry-over from other donors' samples. CDR3s include the opening cysteine and the closing phenylalanine or tryptophan. A D gene is named only where the DNA matches it firmly. Not every row has a clone size; where given, it reads once, few, many or a size class.

abundance	j_gene	v_gene	d_gene	CDR3nt	CDR3aa
-	TRBJ1-2	TRBV7-6	-	TGTGCCAGCAGCCCTCGGGAGGGTCACTATGGCTACACCTTC	CASSPREGHYGYTF
-	TRBJ2-6	TRBV6-6	-	TGTGCCAGCAGTTACTCTTGGGGGGCTGGGGCCAACGTCCTGACTTTC	CASSYSWGAGANVLTF
-	TRBJ1-4	TRBV27	TRBD1	TGTGCCAGCAGTTGGACAGGGGGCGAAAAACTGTTTTTT	CASSWTGGEKLFF
-	TRBJ2-7	TRBV7-2	-	TGTGCCAGCAGCAGGGACAAGTACTACGAGCAGTACTTC	CASSRDKYYEQYF
once	TRBJ2-2	TRBV5-1	-	TGCGCCAGCAGCTTGGTACAGAACACCGGGGAGCTGTTTTTT	CASSLVQNTGELFF
-	TRBJ2-1	TRBV9	TRBD2	TGTGCCAGCAGCGTAGAGACTAGCGGCAACAATGAGCAGTTCTTC	CASSVETSGNNEQFF
medium-sized	TRBJ1-4	TRBV4-3	-	TGCGCCAGCAGCCAAGAAGACGCAGGGGTTAATGAAAAACTGTTTTTT	CASSQEDAGVNEKLFF
-	TRBJ2-3	TRBV7-2	TRBD2	TGTGCCAGCAGCTTAGACCTAGCGGGGGGCACAGATACGCAGTATTTT	CASSLDLAGGTDTQYF
-	TRBJ2-5	TRBV7-9	TRBD1	TGTGCCAGCAGCTTTAGGAGGGGACAGGGCGGAGAGACCCAGTACTTC	CASSFRRGQGGETQYF
-	TRBJ1-2	TRBV30	-	TGTGCCTGGAAGGACTTTACTAACTATGGCTACACCTTC	CAWKDFTNYGYTF
-	TRBJ2-2	TRBV2	TRBD1	TGTGCCAGCAGTGGGACAGGGGGGGTAATCGGGGAGCTGTTTTTT	CASSGTGGVIGELFF
-	TRBJ2-3	TRBV27	-	TGTGCCAGCATCTCCGTCGGGGATACGCAGTATTTT	CASISVGDTQYF
-	TRBJ2-7	TRBV30	TRBD2	TGTGCCTGGGGTACCGGGGGGACCTACGAGCAGTACTTC	CAWGTGGTYEQYF
-	TRBJ2-3	TRBV7-2	-	TGTGCCAGCAGCCCGGGCACAGATACGCAGTATTTT	CASSPGTDTQYF